This is a list of T cell receptor beta chains from one sample in a study of OX40 agonist ivuxolimab in advanced cancers. Profiled with immunoSEQ multiplex PCR; TCRdb holds only in-frame clones, not every one. The sample lists roughly 63,000 clones, nearly 90% occurring once. The starting material was CD4+ or CD8+ T cells sorted from blood, obtained in a trial of the OX40 agonist ivuxolimab. These receptors all stem from an adult with an advanced solid tumor such as melanoma, head and neck, liver or kidney cancer. CDR3s include the opening cysteine and the closing phenylalanine or tryptophan. D genes are given only for firm matches. Only part of the rows carry a size: once, few, many, or a class if the clone is expanded.

abundance,d_gene,j_gene,v_gene,CDR3aa,CDR3nt
NA,TRBD1,TRBJ1-4,TRBV7-7,CASSSRTGGEKLFF,TGTGCCAGCAGCTCGCGGACAGGGGGCGAAAAACTGTTTTTT
NA,NA,TRBJ2-2,TRBV7-6,CASSRFRRGNGTGELFF,TGTGCCAGCAGCCGATTCCGCAGGGGAAACGGCACCGGGGAGCTGTTTTTT
NA,NA,TRBJ2-7,TRBV5-4,CASRGEDSPAYEQYF,TGTGCCAGCAGAGGGGAGGACTCCCCTGCCTACGAGCAGTACTTC
once,NA,TRBJ2-2,TRBV19,CASSISPVGYTGELFF,TGTGCCAGTAGTATAAGCCCTGTAGGGTACACCGGGGAGCTGTTTTTT
NA,NA,TRBJ2-7,TRBV30,CAWSSGANWEQYF,TGTGCCTGGAGTTCAGGGGCCAACTGGGAGCAGTACTTC
NA,NA,TRBJ2-7,TRBV7-9,CASSPSVGYEQYF,TGTGCCAGCAGCCCTAGCGTTGGGTACGAGCAGTACTTC
NA,TRBD2,TRBJ2-3,TRBV7-6,CASSFGLAGGTDTQYF,TGTGCCAGCAGCTTCGGACTAGCGGGAGGGACAGATACGCAGTATTTT
NA,NA,TRBJ1-2,TRBV7-8,CASSLVGGGGGYTF,TGTGCCAGCAGCTTAGTTGGTGGGGGCGGCGGCTACACCTTC
once,NA,TRBJ2-3,TRBV7-9,CASSLAGGTSTDTQYF,TGTGCCAGCAGCTTAGCTGGCGGGACTAGCACAGATACGCAGTATTTT
once,NA,TRBJ2-7,TRBV20-1,CSARGGREQYF,TGCAGTGCTAGAGGCGGCCGCGAGCAGTACTTC
NA,TRBD2,TRBJ2-1,TRBV10-3,CATWGLAGEHTPNNEQFF,TGTGCCACCTGGGGACTAGCGGGAGAACATACTCCAAACAATGAGCAGTTCTTC
NA,NA,TRBJ2-1,TRBV19,CASSGISYNEQFF,TGTGCCAGTTCAGGGATCTCCTACAATGAGCAGTTCTTC
NA,NA,TRBJ1-5,TRBV19,CASSKDGPNQPQHF,TGTGCCAGTAGTAAGGACGGCCCGAATCAGCCCCAGCATTTT
NA,NA,TRBJ1-2,TRBV7-9,CASSLLLQGPYGYTF,TGTGCCAGCAGCTTACTCCTACAGGGTCCCTATGGCTACACCTTC
NA,TRBD2,TRBJ2-3,TRBV27,CASSVAGGFGTQYF,TGTGCCAGCAGCGTAGCGGGGGGGTTCGGTACGCAGTATTTT
NA,NA,TRBJ1-1,TRBV4-1,CASSQTPGAKEAFF,TGCGCCAGCAGCCAAACCCCCGGGGCAAAGGAAGCTTTCTTT
few,NA,TRBJ1-6,TRBV27,CASTRGGPVNSPLHF,TGTGCCAGCACCCGGGGGGGGCCCGTAAATTCACCCCTCCACTTT
NA,TRBD2,TRBJ2-1,TRBV27,CASSSGLAGPNEQFF,TGTGCCAGCAGTTCGGGACTAGCGGGACCCAATGAGCAGTTCTTC
NA,NA,TRBJ1-2,TRBV5-6,CASSLTPIGGLGGYTF,TGTGCCAGCAGCTTGACGCCCATCGGGGGGCTAGGTGGCTACACCTTC
NA,TRBD1,TRBJ2-1,TRBV27,CASSPADRALNEQFF,TGTGCCAGCAGTCCCGCAGACAGGGCACTAAATGAGCAGTTCTTC
once,TRBD2,TRBJ2-7,TRBV27,CASSLGGGYEQYF,TGTGCCAGCAGTTTGGGCGGGGGCTACGAGCAGTACTTC
NA,NA,TRBJ1-6,TRBV6-1,CASSELGVSVSSPLHF,TGTGCCAGCAGTGAATTAGGGGTCTCCGTAAGTTCACCCCTCCACTTT
NA,NA,TRBJ1-3,TRBV2,CASRASTDTIYF,TGTGCCAGCAGGGCGTCCACGGACACCATATATTTT
NA,TRBD1,TRBJ2-7,TRBV5-1,CASSLRGRTYEQYF,TGCGCCAGCAGCTTAAGGGGGCGGACCTACGAGCAGTACTTC
NA,NA,TRBJ2-5,TRBV7-9,CASSLGAEETQYF,TGTGCCAGCAGCTTAGGGGCAGAAGAGACCCAGTACTTC
NA,NA,TRBJ2-1,TRBV9,CASSSAPGKSREQFF,TGTGCCAGCAGCTCCGCGCCTGGAAAAAGCAGAGAGCAGTTCTTC
medium-sized,NA,TRBJ2-5,TRBV7-9,CASSSAQGIQETQYF,TGTGCCAGCAGTTCGGCCCAGGGAATCCAAGAGACCCAGTACTTC
NA,NA,TRBJ2-7,TRBV27,CASSLGIFYEQYF,TGTGCCAGCAGTTTGGGAATTTTCTACGAGCAGTACTTC
NA,NA,TRBJ2-7,TRBV5-1,CASSESPSYEQYF,TGCGCCAGCAGCGAGTCCCCCTCCTACGAGCAGTACTTC
NA,NA,TRBJ1-1,TRBV2,CASRQPPNTEAFF,TGTGCCAGCAGGCAACCGCCGAACACTGAAGCTTTCTTT
NA,NA,TRBJ1-4,TRBV29-1,CSVVTRGAGEIDEKLFF,TGCAGCGTTGTGACCCGGGGGGCAGGGGAGATTGATGAAAAACTGTTTTTT